The sequence of this TCR beta chain was determined in a study of blood T cell repertoires in COVID-19 (dated by TCRdb to the early 2020s). Regarding the research as a whole: Samples from collaborators originated in the United States, Italy and Spain and spanned both the acute and convalescent phases of COVID-19. Samples were obtained from the ongoing ImmuneRACE study (first 160 participants) and from 950 to 1,500 subjects provided by 6 global collaborators. The repertoires were released in a freely available public database intended as a resource for research on the immune response to SARS-CoV-2. Sample metadata almost always included a de-identified subject ID, COVID-19 status, age in years and sex. The material from the prospective study consisted of cDNA or gDNA derived from T cells, B-cell-depleted T cells, or PBMCs. HLA class I and class II types, where available, came from metadata supplied by the sample provider rather than from assay-based typing. The dataset comprised deeply sampled blood TCRbeta repertoires from subjects exposed to, actively infected with, or recovered from COVID-19. Study-wide conclusions, independent of this receptor: How much clinical and demographic metadata was included differed by source and by participant, and the metadata was provided uncurated.

TCRbeta CDR3 regions were amplified from genomic DNA by means of the immunoSEQ Assay, a bias-controlled multiplex PCR. The paper's data handling went like this. Nucleated cell counts per sample were estimated from amplification of reference gene primers within the assay. To quantify the absolute abundance of each unique TCRbeta CDR3 rearrangement, sequence reads were collapsed and filtered. Productive Simpson clonality was computed per sample as the square root of Simpson's diversity index over productive rearrangements. TCRdb limited this immuneACCESS table to in-frame rearrangements with V and J called. A share of clones is missing; checked studies link under half to unresolved V genes, and the rest is unexplained. V, J and clone size reflect that table, while D and trimming were determined from the DNA. The sample table lists 60,000 or so clones, over 70% of them with a count of one. Of the sample, 10% falls within the top ten clones.

In its sample, this clone was seen a few times. Which antigen it targets is not known. The record has no base qualities; no much larger clone is one base away. V loses 3 bases of germline sequence and J loses 7 bases, and the interval between the two ends is 17 bases. As encoded in the germline V gene, CDR1 is SGDLS while CDR2 is YYNGEE. From the cysteine through the phenylalanine, the CDR3 covers 15 amino acids. The read is trimmed to its CDR3 DNA, 45 bases read in frame from base 1. One collaborating source in Seattle enrolled patients while the patients were actively infected and followed the patients over time throughout the course of disease. The collaborating institutions used their own protocols to collect whole blood in K2EDTA tubes. For TCRbeta analysis, collaborator samples were shipped as frozen whole blood, as isolated PBMCs, or as DNA extracted from either sample type.

The sample taken for sequencing was peripheral blood. The sequence came from a young man with COVID-19, enrolled during active disease. The V gene is TRBV9 and the J gene is TRBJ2-1, with a tentative D gene TRBD2 over 6 matching bases. The sequence in DNA is TGTGCCAGCAGCGCGGGACTGGAGTGGGGTAATGAGCAGTTCTTC. Translated, it reads CASSAGLEWGNEQFF.